This section outlines one T cell receptor (beta chain) sequence together with its context. Its matching antigen is unknown. These data are taken from a study of vaccination effects on CD4 cells after COVID-19. Peptide-pool stimulation followed by sequencing identified expanded antigen-specific CD4+ clonotypes in the ViraFEST assay. The culture ran for nine to eleven days, and then CD4+ T cells were isolated. None of the vaccinated had previously contracted SARS-CoV-2, and their nucleocapsid antibodies tested negative. Each culture well received roughly 1.8 million PBMC. These cells were then cultured in IMDM with 10 IU/ml IL-2 and 7.5 to 10 ug/ml peptides. It was on days 3 and 7 that half the medium was replaced with IL-2 medium. Notes on the study in general: At late timepoints after vaccination, vaccine- and infection-induced clones shrank markedly.

The ends lost 2 bases at V and 0 bases at J; junction bases unmatched: 4. This CDR3 contains 16 residues. CDR1 is SGHAT, CDR2 FQNNGV, per germline. Repertoires were generated with immunoSEQ multiplex PCR, while TCRdb's copy carries only in-frame clones and drops some. The data contain more than 25,000 clones, around 70% of them singletons. This receptor was obtained from a human donor who received a COVID-19 vaccine. This specimen consisted of CD4+ T cells from PBMCs cultured with HCoV-229E spike peptides, obtained before COVID-19 vaccination. The V and J genes are TRBV11-2 and TRBJ2-3, with 8 bases lining up with TRBD1. DNA for the CDR3: TGTGCCAGCAGCTTACCCACAGGGGGTAGCACAGATACGCAGTATTTT. This sequence encodes CASSLPTGGSTDTQYF. Using reference TRBV11-2 and TRBJ2-3 for the parts outside the CDR3, the full variable domain is EAGVAQSPRYKIIEKRQSVAFWCNPISGHATLYWYQQILGQGPKLLIQFQNNGVVDDSQLPKDRFSAERLKGVDSTLKIQPAKLEDSAVYLCASSLPTGGSTDTQYFGPGTRLTVL.